The entry below describes one TCR beta chain. Its cognate antigen has yet to be identified. Per-nucleotide qualities are absent, and no much larger clonotype sits a single base away. These data belong to a study of Graves' ophthalmopathy and Graves' hyperthyroidism (dated by TCRdb to the late 2010s). Concerning the study at large: Peripheral blood was collected at initial diagnosis, prior to any treatment. The study used signatures of the TCR beta repertoire to tell Graves' ophthalmopathy apart from Graves' hyperthyroidism and to predict which patients would progress to ophthalmopathy. In total, around 140 blood samples were TCR-sequenced: 40 to 45 ophthalmopathy, roughly 77 hyperthyroidism and some 17 hyperthyroidism-to-ophthalmopathy patients. The approximately 100 discovery patients were randomly divided into training and test sets at a 7:3 ratio. To explore V-J signatures distinguishing ophthalmopathy from hyperthyroidism, a discovery set of about a hundred patients (roughly 45 ophthalmopathy, over 55 stable hyperthyroidism) was enrolled. Following sampling, methimazole starting at 30 mg daily was administered to hyperthyroidism patients, and high-dose intravenous methylprednisolone was administered to ophthalmopathy patients. For independent validation, a separate cohort was made up of 18 hyperthyroidism patients plus 17 patients who later progressed from hyperthyroidism to ophthalmopathy. In five or six hyperthyroidism patients, the T-cell repertoire of thyroid tissue was compared with the T-cell repertoire of blood. Results and caveats for the whole study, not just this receptor: In cross-validation, the 13-signature model distinguished ophthalmopathy from stable hyperthyroidism with nearly 90% sensitivity and approximately 81% specificity, while in the test set the corresponding values were about 80% and 75%. Most of the expanded thyroid clonotypes with a frequency above 0.001 were also detected in blood, and it was suggested that the thyroid immune response may be reflected by blood repertoires. No statistical method was used to set the sample size in advance, and the investigators knew which group each participant was assigned to. In validation, the model predicted ophthalmopathy progression with nearly 71% sensitivity and about 77% specificity; roughly 12 predicted patients were CT-confirmed with GO in a median of approximately 6.2 months.

A patient counted as having stable hyperthyroidism if there was no progression to ophthalmopathy within 18 months of follow-up. The hyperthyroidism patients were 18 to 65 years old and newly diagnosed, with a disease duration of less than 2 months. Patients with other autoimmune diseases, uncontrolled infections, pregnancy or lactation were excluded from the study. Clinical symptoms, serum thyroxine, TRAb, thyroid ultrasound and orbital computed tomography were used for diagnosis. Using Ficoll-Paque density gradient centrifugation, PBMCs were isolated from about 10 ml of fresh peripheral blood. Trizol reagent was used to extract the total RNA, and its quality was then checked on an Agilent 2100 Bioanalyzer. For repertoire sequencing, TCR beta CDR3 regions were amplified from RNA transcripts. A first-round RT-PCR used HTBI primers with the Qiagen OneStep RT-PCR kit, followed by a second-round multiplex PCR, size selection and purification. Libraries were sequenced on an Illumina HiSeq2000 using paired-end 100 bp reads. On the study's bioinformatics: SOAPnuke was used to process the reads, removing any read that contained adapters or uncalled bases, had a mean Phred below 15, or lacked an exact match to the constant primer or identifier. High-quality paired reads were merged with COPE v1.2.5. Unique nucleotide sequences were defined as clonotypes and aligned to IMGT TRB V, D and J references using MiTCR v1.1. The analysis was limited to V-J combinations with a frequency above 0.0001, which together covered around 99% of the repertoires. For each V-J combination, a TCR clonal expansion and chaos score was defined as F50 clonal expansion divided by the chaos observed in the TCRdist matrix. Welch's t-statistics and random forest were used to narrow the features down to more than 10 V-J combinations, which were then fed into a naive Bayes classifier. The Morisita-Horn index was used to measure how similar the thyroid and blood repertoires were. TCRdb redid the processing of the public reads, applying fastp at Q25 and MiXCR, and retained in-frame beta chains. Records with the same CDR3 protein are collapsed into one entry carrying the most frequent genes and DNA. These V and J calls originate from TCRdb's pipeline instead of the authors' own analysis. This sample lists about 380,000 distinct CDR3 sequences; 15% were detected once. The top ten clonotypes cover about 7% of the sample.

From its cysteine to its phenylalanine, the CDR3 spans 15 amino acids. Only the CDR3 region is kept as DNA, spanning 45 bases read in frame from base 1. Trimming at the junction amounts to 3 bases on V and 6 bases on J, and the germline ends lie 17 bases apart. Via the germline V gene, CDR1 is MNHEY and CDR2 SVGAGI. The rearranged chain carries TRBV6-5 and TRBJ1-2, and perhaps TRBD1 as D gene, on 5 matching bases. The sequence was collected from a woman aged 18-29 years with stable Graves' hyperthyroidism. Donor details come from another sample of the same person, matched by shared clones. Sequences were obtained from peripheral blood. The nucleotide sequence is given as TGTGCCAGCAGTTATCGTCAAAGAGGGGCGGATGGCTACACCTTC. This gives the protein CASSYRQRGADGYTF.